Shown below are 25 T cell receptor beta chains from a single sample sequenced in a study of T cells in localized non-small cell lung cancer. Repertoires were generated with immunoSEQ multiplex PCR, while TCRdb's copy carries only in-frame clones and drops some. The data show 55,000 or so clones, less than 85% seen once. This material consisted of PBMCs, taken before any cancer treatment. These receptors were obtained from a woman aged 40-75 years with stage II lung adenocarcinoma.

The chain has TRBV19 and TRBJ2-7; tentative D call: TRBD2 (5 bases). Per the germline V gene, CDR1 is LNHDA and CDR2 is SQIVND (reference sequence). The CDR3 length is 13 residues. The V end lost 4 bases, the J end lost 6 bases, and 13 bases lay between the germline ends. CDR3 in DNA: TGTGCCAGTAGTAGAGGTAGCGTGGGCGAGCAGTACTTC. Translation: CASSRGSVGEQYF.

The chain joins TRBV30 to TRBJ1-1, with D unresolved. This CDR3 has 11 amino acids. The ends were cut back, 2 bases at V and 5 bases at J, with 6 bases in the middle. Germline V gene data show CDR1 as GTSNPN and CDR2 as SVGIG (reference sequence). CDR3 nucleotides: TGTGCCTGGAGTAAGGAGACTGAAGCTTTCTTT. It is translated as CAWSKETEAFF.

The chain recombines TRBV7-3 with TRBJ2-1; 8 nucleotides match TRBD1. Germline-derived CDR1 and CDR2 are SGHTA and FQGTGA. CDR3 size: 13 residues. J lost 6 bases, V lost 2 bases, and 0 bases had no gene match. Written as DNA, the CDR3 is TGTGCCAGCAGCTTAGGGACAGGCAATGAGCAGTTCTTC. It encodes CASSLGTGNEQFF. The full variable domain, in which reference TRBV7-3 and TRBJ2-1 provide the parts outside the CDR3, is GAGVSQTPSNKVTEKGKYVELRCDPISGHTALYWYRQSLGQGPEFLIYFQGTGAADDSGLPNDRFFAVRPEGSVSTLKIQRTERGDSAVYLCASSLGTGNEQFFGPGTRLTVL.

This chain connects TRBV7-3 to TRBJ2-3; no firm D call. Trimming took 2 bases from V and 0 from J, leaving 9 bases between them. The CDR3 length is 15 residues. The germline V gene encodes CDR1 SGHTA and CDR2 FQGTGA. This CDR3 reads CASSLLGTSTDTQYF. In nucleotides, the CDR3 is TGTGCCAGCAGCTTACTGGGAACTAGCACAGATACGCAGTATTTT.

The chain uses TRBV7-2 and TRBJ2-3, with 8 bases that match TRBD2. CDR3 length: 14 residues. V was clipped by 2 bases and J by 4 bases; unmatched bases: 2. In germline, CDR1 is SGHTA, CDR2 FQGNSA. In DNA form, the CDR3 reads TGTGCCAGCAGCTTAAGCGGGGGCGCAGATACGCAGTATTTT. Its translation is CASSLSGGADTQYF. Complete variable domain (other parts from reference TRBV7-2 and TRBJ2-3): GAGVSQSPSNKVTEKGKDVELRCDPISGHTALYWYRQSLGQGLEFLIYFQGNSAPDKSGLPSDRFSAERTGGSVSTLTIQRTQQEDSAVYLCASSLSGGADTQYFGPGTRLTVL.

The chain uses TRBV14 and TRBJ2-7; D is undetermined. Germline CDR1 reads SGHDN; CDR2 reads FVKESK. Trimming took 0 bases from V and 3 from J, leaving 12 bases between them. The CDR3 length is 15 residues. CDR3 in amino acids: CASSQDDRSFYEQYF. CDR3 sequence (DNA): TGTGCCAGCAGCCAAGATGACCGTTCGTTCTACGAGCAGTACTTC.

The V call is TRBV21-1, the J call TRBJ2-1; the DNA was not used to check the table's D call, TRBD1. TRBV21-1 is reported as a pseudogene. This CDR3 comprises 16 residues. The CDR3 DNA follows: TGTGCCAGCAGCAACCTCAGGGATAGCTCCTACAATGAGCAGTTCTTC. Translated: CASSNLRDSSYNEQFF.

The genes are TRBV2 and TRBJ2-7; 8 bases line up with TRBD2. Germline CDR1 SNHLY, CDR2 FYNNEI. The junction had 1 base not matched to a gene; V was cut back by 7 bases and J by 2 bases. The length of the CDR3 is 12 residues. The DNA of the CDR3 is TGTGCCAGCATAGCGGGGCCCTACGAGCAGTACTTC. Translation: CASIAGPYEQYF.

The chain is built from TRBV19 and TRBJ2-7, with unresolved D. This CDR3 region has 13 residues. Germline CDR1 and CDR2: LNHDA and SQIVND (reference sequence). Trimming took 3 bases from V and 5 from J, leaving 11 bases between them. The CDR3: CASSINSEDEQYF. The CDR3 coding sequence is TGTGCCAGTAGTATTAATTCTGAGGACGAGCAGTACTTC.

V and J are TRBV7-9 and TRBJ2-3; TRBD2 agrees at 11 bases. The germline gives CDR1 SEHNR, CDR2 FQNEAQ (reference sequence). CDR3 length equals 17 residues. V was clipped by 4 bases and J by 5 bases; unmatched bases: 11. CDR3 protein: CASSSPALAGGVDTQYF. CDR3 bases: TGTGCCAGCAGCTCGCCCGCTCTAGCGGGGGGAGTAGATACGCAGTATTTT.

The chain is built from TRBV27 and TRBJ2-3; D may match TRBD1 or TRBD2 (6 bases each). The CDR3 totals 13 residues. Germline V CDR1 and CDR2: MNHEY, SMNVEV (reference sequence). V was trimmed by 11 bases and J by 0 bases, leaving 12 bases between them. The CDR3 region has the DNA TGTGCCGTCAGGGGAGGTAGCACAGATACGCAGTATTTT. Amino acids: CAVRGGSTDTQYF.

This clone was detected a few times. CDR3 residues: CASSPRRTTNYGYTF. The CDR3 DNA is TGTGCCAGCAGCCCGAGACGTACTACGAACTATGGCTACACCTTC. This chain connects TRBV6-5 to TRBJ1-2; D remains unclear. The length of the CDR3 is 15 residues. Germline V gives CDR1 MNHEY, CDR2 SVGAGI. The V end lost 6 bases, the J end lost 2 bases, and 16 bases lay between the germline ends.

The gene calls are TRBV21-1 and TRBJ2-7; TRBD2 reflects the table's D call only, with no check against the DNA. TRBV21-1 has pseudogene status. The CDR3 has 15 residues. In DNA form, the CDR3 reads TGTGCCAGCAGCAAAGATGAAGAGTTGAGAGGCGAGCAGTACTTC. It is translated as CASSKDEELRGEQYF.

This chain joins TRBV19 and TRBJ1-2, with a weak D call TRBD1 (5 bases). CDR1 and CDR2 (germline): LNHDA, SQIVND (reference sequence). The CDR3 extends over 14 amino acids. Trimming cost V 6 bases and J 2 bases, with 13 bases left between them. The CDR3 region is CASREFRVNYGYTF. CDR3 nucleotides: TGTGCCAGTAGGGAATTCAGGGTCAACTATGGCTACACCTTC.

The rearrangement links TRBV4-2 to TRBJ1-6; no reliable D call. Germline CDR1 reads LGHNA; CDR2 reads YNFKEQ. V lost 2 bases and J lost 7, with 12 bases in between. This CDR3 contains 15 residues. For the CDR3, the DNA is TGTGCCAGCAGCCAATACATAAGAGGGAATTCACCCCTCCACTTT. Its protein product is CASSQYIRGNSPLHF.

This clone has a handful of counts. The gene calls are TRBV7-3 and TRBJ2-1; D may be TRBD1 or TRBD2 (6 bases each). Germline V CDR1 and CDR2: SGHTA, FQGTGA. Trimming cost V 4 bases and J 10 bases, with 17 bases left between them. The CDR3 contains 14 residues. CDR3 loop: CASSSKGGNEEQFF. DNA of the CDR3: TGTGCCAGCAGCTCAAAGGGGGGTAACGAGGAGCAGTTCTTC.

The chain employs TRBV6-5 and TRBJ2-3; weak D call: TRBD2 (6 bases). V was cut by 4 bases and J by 3 bases, with 14 bases left in between. Germline loops: CDR1 MNHEY, CDR2 SVGAGI. The length of the CDR3 is 15 residues. CDR3 in amino acids: CASSSWGGETDTQYF. Written as DNA, the CDR3 is TGTGCCAGCAGTTCGTGGGGCGGGGAGACAGATACGCAGTATTTT.

Only a few counts were recorded for this clone. V is TRBV25-1 and J is TRBJ1-1; tentatively, D is TRBD1 (5 bases). Germline CDR1 and CDR2: MGHDK and SYGVNS. Trimming stripped 8 bases from V and 5 bases from J, with 12 bases between. CDR3 length: 12 residues. Here the CDR3 reads CASGGSWTEAFF. The CDR3 coding sequence is TGTGCCAGCGGGGGTTCTTGGACTGAAGCTTTCTTT.

The chain couples TRBV7-9 to TRBJ2-5; a weak D match, TRBD1 (6 bases). The CDR3 is made up of 13 amino acids. The germline gives CDR1 SEHNR, CDR2 FQNEAQ (reference sequence). With 8 bases removed from V and 5 bases from J, the gap between germline ends came to 15 bases. Written as DNA, the CDR3 is TGTGCCAGCGAGGAACAGGGAGTGGAGACCCAGTACTTC. It specifies CASEEQGVETQYF. The full variable domain, with the rest looked up from reference TRBV7-9 and TRBJ2-5, is DTGVSQNPRHKITKRGQNVTFRCDPISEHNRLYWYRQTLGQGPEFLTYFQNEAQLEKSRLLSDRFSAERPKGSFSTLEIQRTEQGDSAMYLCASEEQGVETQYFGPGTRLLVL.

CDR3 bases: TGCGCCAGCAGCCAAGATTTCCTCGGTGGGGCCTATGGCTACACCTTC. Encoded protein: CASSQDFLGGAYGYTF. The rearrangement joins TRBV4-3 to TRBJ1-2; D might be TRBD1 (5 bases). Per germline, CDR1 LGHNA and CDR2 YSLEER. This CDR3 contains 16 residues. The ends were cut back, 0 bases at V and 4 bases at J, with 15 bases in the middle.

The chain joins TRBV4-1 to TRBJ1-3; no firm D call. The CDR3 is made up of 15 amino acids. Germline assignment: CDR1 MGHRA and CDR2 YSYEKL. V was shortened by 3 bases and J by 0 bases, with 9 bases between the two germline ends. CDR3: CASSQPTDSGNTIYF. DNA of the CDR3: TGCGCCAGCAGCCAGCCGACCGACTCTGGAAACACCATATATTTT.

The chain has TRBV5-4 and TRBJ2-7; perhaps D is TRBD1 or TRBD2 (5 bases each). Deletions cut 2 bases from V and 3 bases from J, with 12 bases between. CDR1 is SGHNT, CDR2 YYREEE, per germline (reference sequence). This CDR3 region has 14 residues. CDR3 region: CASSFRGADYEQYF. The DNA for the CDR3 is TGTGCCAGCAGCTTCCGAGGGGCTGACTACGAGCAGTACTTC.

The V gene is TRBV27, the J gene TRBJ2-7; tentatively, D is TRBD2 (6 bases). Germline CDR1 is MNHEY and CDR2 is SMNVEV (reference sequence). There are 14 residues in the CDR3. Trimming removed 6 bases at V and 6 bases at J, with 18 bases between. The DNA of the CDR3 is TGTGCCAGCAGCTCCCCCTTCGGGGGAAGCGAGCAGTACTTC. Translation: CASSSPFGGSEQYF.

This chain uses TRBV4-2 with TRBJ1-1; D remains ambiguous. The CDR3 has 16 residues. Trimming shortened V by 0 bases and J by 1 base, and 12 bases separated the two germline ends. Germline loops: CDR1 LGHNA, CDR2 YNFKEQ. The CDR3 region has the DNA TGTGCCAGCAGCCAAGATTCCCGGACGGAGAACACTGAAGCTTTCTTT. Protein: CASSQDSRTENTEAFF.

The V and J genes are TRBV28 and TRBJ1-2; D possibly corresponds to TRBD1 (5 bases). There are 13 residues in the CDR3. Germline-derived CDR1 and CDR2 are MDHEN and SYDVKM. V was shortened by 6 bases and J by 6 bases, with 14 bases between the two germline ends. In DNA, the CDR3 is TGTGCCAGCAGCCCGGGACCGAGTCATGGCTACACCTTC. As protein: CASSPGPSHGYTF.